The following is a T cell receptor beta chain sequence with its context. Its antigen remains unidentified. No patient had received any treatment before thyroid surgery. In the original analysis: The authors used CDR3 differences across clinicopathological groups to build a distant-metastasis classifier for papillary thyroid cancer. MiXCR re-clonotyped the PCR reads for TCRdb. What appears here as the V and J calls and clone size reflects TCRdb's work, not the paper's. The repertoire holds tens of thousands of clones, around half seen once, with around 24% in the top ten. This entry comes from a study of metastatic and nonmetastatic thyroid tumors. Study as a whole: Blood and tumor or nodule tissue repertoires from malignant and benign thyroid patients were compared.

Germline V gives CDR1 KGHSH, CDR2 LQKENI. Unmatched junction bases numbered 3, after V lost 3 bases and J lost 5 bases. The CDR3 spans 13 residues. Study results and limitations: In both blood and tumor samples, TCR beta diversity was reported significantly higher for malignant than benign nodules.

The sequence derives from a male donor with papillary thyroid cancer or a benign thyroid nodule (not recorded which). Some clones in this sample may be carry-over from other donors' samples. The chain employs TRBV18 and TRBJ2-5; 7 nucleotides agree with TRBD1. Specimen: tumor tissue. The CDR3 here is CASSPTTGETQYF. The CDR3 DNA reads as TGTGCCAGCTCACCGACGACAGGGGAGACCCAGTACTTC.